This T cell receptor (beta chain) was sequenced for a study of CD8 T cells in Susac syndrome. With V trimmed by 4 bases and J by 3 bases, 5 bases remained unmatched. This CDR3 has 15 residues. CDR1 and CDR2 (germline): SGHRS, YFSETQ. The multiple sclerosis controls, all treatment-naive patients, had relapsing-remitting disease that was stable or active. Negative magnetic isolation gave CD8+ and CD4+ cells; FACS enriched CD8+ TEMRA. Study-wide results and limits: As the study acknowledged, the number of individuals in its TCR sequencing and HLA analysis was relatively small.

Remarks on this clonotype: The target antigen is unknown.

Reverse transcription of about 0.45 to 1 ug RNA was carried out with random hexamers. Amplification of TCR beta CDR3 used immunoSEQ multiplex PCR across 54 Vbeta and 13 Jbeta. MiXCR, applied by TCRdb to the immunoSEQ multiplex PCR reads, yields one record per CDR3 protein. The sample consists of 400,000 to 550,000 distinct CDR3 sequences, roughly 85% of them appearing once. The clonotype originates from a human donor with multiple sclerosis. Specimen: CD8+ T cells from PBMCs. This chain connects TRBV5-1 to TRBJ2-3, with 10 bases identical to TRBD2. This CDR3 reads CASSTASGGTDTQYF. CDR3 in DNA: TGCGCCAGCAGCACCGCTAGCGGGGGAACAGATACGCAGTATTTT.